The 14 T cell receptor beta chains presented below share a single source sample, sequenced in a study of Ad26.COV2.S vaccination and SARS-CoV-2 variants (dated by TCRdb to the early 2020s). The protocol used for the library was the immunoSEQ multiplex PCR assay. As stored in TCRdb, this immuneACCESS dataset retains in-frame rearrangements with V and J assigned. A fraction of the clones does not appear; measured against another copy, unresolved V genes explain less than half of the discrepancy, and the remainder lacks a known reason. Counted in this sample were about 680,000 clones; around 92% of them appeared once. The ten largest clones add up to nearly 1.5% of the sample. The treatment or condition tag for this specimen amounts to: about 20 received Ad26.COV2.S at low or high dose, single or two shots; several received placebo; per-sample allocation not given. Repertoires of vaccine and placebo recipients were sequenced from samples collected on day 63 after the first injection.

Sample: peripheral blood, taken in a trial of Ad26.COV2.S vaccine versus placebo. Receptors originate from a person between 18 and 65 years old who received the Ad26.COV2.S COVID-19 vaccine or a placebo.

The V call is TRBV29-1, the J call TRBJ2-7; TRBD1 is a possible D gene (6 bases). The CDR3 is made up of 14 amino acids. Trimming cost V 3 bases and J 2 bases, with 14 bases left between them. The germline CDR1 and CDR2 sequences are SQVTM and ANQGSEA. The DNA for the CDR3 is TGCAGCGTTGAGCAACAGGGTACAACCTACGAGCAGTACTTC. Its translation is CSVEQQGTTYEQYF.

About this clone: A read error may produce the germline difference seen at one junction end. V usage is TRBV10-3 and J usage is TRBJ2-7; 11 positions match TRBD1. The CDR3 consists of 13 residues. CDR1 is ENHRY, CDR2 SYGVKD, per germline. The CDR3 loop reads CAISETGGQGDLF. CDR3 bases: TGTGCCATCAGTGAGACAGGGGGACAGGGGGACCTCTTC.

The chain combines TRBV18 with TRBJ1-4; TRBD1 might be the D (5 bases). The germline V and J ends were trimmed by 2 bases and 0 bases, with 10 bases remaining between them. The CDR3 length is 16 residues. Germline CDR1 reads KGHSH; CDR2 reads LQKENI. This CDR3 reads CASSPIRGATNEKLFF. The CDR3 region has the DNA TGTGCCAGCTCACCAATAAGGGGTGCAACTAATGAAAAACTGTTTTTT.

The genes are TRBV28 and TRBJ1-1, with 11 bases lining up with TRBD1. The CDR3 is 19 residues long. V trimming: 2 bases; J trimming: 2 bases; junction bases outside the gene matches: 13. Germline V gene sequence: CDR1 MDHEN, CDR2 SYDVKM. The CDR3 sequence: CASSLNTGTGGKGNTEAFF. The CDR3 region has the DNA TGTGCCAGCAGTTTAAACACCGGGACAGGGGGAAAAGGTAACACTGAAGCTTTCTTT.

The chain has TRBV5-1 and TRBJ2-3; TRBD2 agrees at 13 bases. V lost 7 bases and J lost 2; bases outside the gene matches: 10. There are 17 residues in the CDR3. Germline CDR1 is SGHRS and CDR2 is YFSETQ. CDR3 bases: TGCGCCAGCCATCGGACTAGCGGGAGAGGTCCCACAGATACGCAGTATTTT. Its translation: CASHRTSGRGPTDTQYF.

This chain links TRBV9 with TRBJ1-6; 10 bases are shared with TRBD1. Germline values: CDR1 SGDLS, CDR2 YYNGEE. The CDR3 is made up of 15 amino acids. Trimming took 2 bases from V and 8 from J; bases not matched to a gene: 4. The DNA of the CDR3 is TGTGCCAGCAGCGTGGGGACAGGGGAACATTCACCCCTCCACTTT. It is translated as CASSVGTGEHSPLHF. Full variable domain (outside the CDR3, taken from reference TRBV9 and TRBJ1-6): DSGVTQTPKHLITATGQRVTLRCSPRSGDLSVYWYQQSLDQGLQFLIQYYNGEERAKGNILERFSAQQFPDLHSELNLSSLELGDSALYFCASSVGTGEHSPLHFGNGTRLTVT.

V is TRBV2 and J is TRBJ1-5; possible D gene TRBD1, 6 bases. V was shortened by 2 bases and J by 7 bases, with 18 bases between the two germline ends. The CDR3 length is 16 residues. Per the germline V gene, CDR1 is SNHLY and CDR2 is FYNNEI. The CDR3 loop is CASSERNQGMRQPQHF. DNA of the CDR3: TGTGCCAGCAGTGAACGGAACCAGGGGATGCGGCAGCCCCAGCATTTT. The variable domain in full, with the rest retrieved from reference TRBV2 and TRBJ1-5, is EPEVTQTPSHQVTQMGQEVILRCVPISNHLYFYWYRQILGQKVEFLVSFYNNEISEKSEIFDDQFSVERPDGSNFTLKIRSTKLEDSAMYFCASSERNQGMRQPQHFGDGTRLSIL.

The chain recombines TRBV27 with TRBJ2-3, with D perhaps TRBD1 (6 bases). Germline V lookup: CDR1 MNHEY, CDR2 SMNVEV (reference sequence). The CDR3 length is 15 residues. The V and J ends lost 2 bases and 4 bases respectively, with 13 bases between them. In DNA form, the CDR3 reads TGTGCCAGCAGTTTAGCGGCAGGGGCCGCAGATACGCAGTATTTT. Protein product: CASSLAAGAADTQYF.

This chain uses TRBV30 with TRBJ2-7; 9 bases are a match to TRBD2. Trimming removed 0 bases from V and 3 bases from J; junction bases left unmatched: 6. CDR3 length: 15 residues. Germline CDR1 and CDR2: GTSNPN and SVGIG (reference sequence). The CDR3, as DNA: TGTGCCTGGAGTGTAGGCGGGAGGGGATTCTACGAGCAGTACTTC. It specifies CAWSVGGRGFYEQYF. Variable domain in full (rest from reference TRBV30 and TRBJ2-7): SQTIHQWPATLVQPVGSPLSLECTVEGTSNPNLYWYRQAAGRGLQLLFYSVGIGQISSEVPQNLSASRPQDRQFILSSKKLLLSDSGFYLCAWSVGGRGFYEQYFGPGTRLTVT.

J is TRBJ1-5 and V is TRBV7-2; D may be TRBD1 (6 bases). The germline V and J ends were trimmed by 3 bases and 2 bases, with 11 bases remaining between them. The CDR3 totals 15 residues. From germline, CDR1 is SGHTA and CDR2 FQGNSA. DNA for the CDR3: TGTGCCAGCAGCTTGCTAGGGGGGGGCAATCAGCCCCAGCATTTT. Protein sequence: CASSLLGGGNQPQHF.

The chain joins TRBV7-2 to TRBJ1-1; tentative D call: TRBD1 (6 bases). The V end was cut by 5 bases, the J end by 6 bases, with 25 bases between. Germline V CDR1 and CDR2: SGHTA, FQGNSA. The CDR3 is made up of 17 amino acids. CDR3 residues: CASSVQGFGTLRSEAFF. CDR3 nucleotide sequence: TGTGCCAGCAGCGTGCAGGGGTTTGGAACACTGAGATCTGAAGCTTTCTTT.

The chain is built from TRBV12-5 and TRBJ2-7, with D perhaps TRBD1 (6 bases). The length of the CDR3 is 15 residues. Per germline, CDR1 LGHNT and CDR2 FRNRAP. The V and J ends lost 0 bases and 0 bases respectively, with 9 bases between them. The CDR3 DNA reads TGTGCTAGTGGTTTGGTTCAGGGGTTCTCCTACGAGCAGTACTTC. It translates to CASGLVQGFSYEQYF.

This chain uses TRBV4-1 with TRBJ2-7; no reliable D call. The germline CDR1 and CDR2 sequences are MGHRA and YSYEKL. The V end lost 0 bases, the J end lost 2 bases, and 14 bases lay between the germline ends. The CDR3 consists of 16 residues. This CDR3 reads CASSQESEGLPYEQYF. The CDR3 DNA reads as TGCGCCAGCAGCCAAGAGAGTGAAGGGCTCCCCTACGAGCAGTACTTC.

The chain couples TRBV6-5 to TRBJ2-1; D is perhaps TRBD1 (5 bases). The CDR3 sequence is 15 residues long. The V gene lost 0 bases and the J gene lost 10 bases, with 16 bases spanning the gap. The germline V gene has CDR1 MNHEY and CDR2 SVGAGI. CDR3: CASSYSILRAGEQFF. Here the CDR3 DNA reads TGTGCCAGCAGTTACTCGATCCTCAGGGCAGGAGAGCAGTTCTTC.